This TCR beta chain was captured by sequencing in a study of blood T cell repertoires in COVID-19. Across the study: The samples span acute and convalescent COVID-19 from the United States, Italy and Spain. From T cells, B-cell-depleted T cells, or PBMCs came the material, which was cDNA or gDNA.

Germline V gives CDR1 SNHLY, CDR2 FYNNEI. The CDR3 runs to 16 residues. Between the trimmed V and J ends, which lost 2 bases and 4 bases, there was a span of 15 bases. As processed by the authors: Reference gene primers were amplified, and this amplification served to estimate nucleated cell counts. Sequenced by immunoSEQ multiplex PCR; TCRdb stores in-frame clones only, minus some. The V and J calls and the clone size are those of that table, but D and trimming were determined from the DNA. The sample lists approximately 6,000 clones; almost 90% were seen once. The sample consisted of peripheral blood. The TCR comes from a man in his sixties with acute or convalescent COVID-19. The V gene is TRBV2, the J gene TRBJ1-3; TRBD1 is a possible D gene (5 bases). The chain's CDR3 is CASSEYTDTYGNTIYF. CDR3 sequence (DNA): TGTGCCAGCAGTGAATATACGGACACTTACGGAAACACCATATATTTT.